This T cell receptor (beta chain) was observed in a study of graft-versus-host responses after intestinal transplantation (dated by TCRdb to 2020 to 2023). In terms of the full investigation: The transplants that recipients got were multivisceral, liver-intestinal, or isolated intestinal. Every recipient was given anti-thymocyte globulin induction, followed by roughly 3 years of maintenance tacrolimus and steroids. After intestinal transplantation, graft-versus-host and host-versus-graft alloreactive T cell clones were followed in the graft, circulation and bone marrow using bulk TCR-beta CDR3 sequencing. To identify alloreactive clones, pre-transplant mixed lymphocyte reaction products were sequenced and compared with unstimulated pre-transplant donor and recipient T cells. A cohort of 24 intestinal transplant recipients, including one retransplant, was enrolled, and a few patients lacking pretransplant specimens were excluded. A peak of at least 4% donor T cells among recipient peripheral blood mononuclear cells was the definition used for donor T cell macrochimerism. Rather than going through the commercial service, samples from three later patients were sequenced in-house on an Illumina MiSeq and processed with MiXCR. General findings and caveats noted by the study authors: In the allografts of patients with donor T cell macrochimerism, GvH to HvG T cell clonal ratios were high. GvH clones were found in recipient bone marrow, and some of the GvH clones appeared earlier in ileal mucosa or blood, which is consistent with an intestinal mucosal origin. The relatively low number and heterogeneity of intestinal transplant patients limited the conclusions. Early after transplant, peak levels of circulating GvH clones were associated with declines in HvG clones.

The library was prepared using the immunoSEQ multiplex PCR assay. High-throughput TCR-beta CDR3 sequencing of genomic DNA from most patients was performed by Adaptive Biotechnologies. On the authors' methods: TCR sequencing data were retrieved from Adaptive's ImmunoSEQ software for about 17 patients, whereas a few other patients were processed with MiXCR and VDJtools. Because the origin of CDR3 nucleotide sequences shared between donor and recipient could not be assigned, those sequences were removed. To be classed as alloreactive, a clone needed at least 2-fold expansion over unstimulated cells and a minimum CFSE-low frequency of 0.002% (template counts) or 0.001% (read counts). A clone was considered mappable if detected in the sequenced pre-transplant spleen, lymph node, or MLR CFSE-low populations of the donor or recipient. Cumulative frequency of alloreactive clones was calculated as a percentage of all sequences weighted by copy number. TCRdb took over this immuneACCESS table, retaining in-frame rearrangements with V and J assigned. Such tables are incomplete; in checked studies, under half of the missing clones stem from an unresolved V gene, and the remainder is unexplained. V and J calls and clone size are given by that table; D and trimming were obtained from the DNA. The sample table holds 6,400 or so clones, of which approximately 90% were seen once. Around 4.6% of the sample belongs to the ten largest clones.

The CDR3, from cysteine to phenylalanine, totals 15 residues. Only the CDR3 portion is preserved as DNA: 45 bases, with reading frame beginning at the first base. According to the germline V gene, CDR1 reads SGHRS and CDR2 reads YFSETQ. V is shortened by 4 bases, J by 0 bases, and the region joining them spans 13 bases. In the first month after transplant, blood samples were collected up to 4 times, and after that at least monthly when available. About this clone: Its antigen remains undetermined. Base-call qualities are not available, and no considerably larger clone is one nucleotide away.

The sequences come from PBMCs, collected around 80 days after transplant. The chain is made from TRBV5-1 and TRBJ1-2; matching of 5 bases hints at TRBD1 as the D gene. The TCR originated in a human patient who received an intestinal transplant, so some T cells may come from the graft donor. The CDR3 here reads CASSTRGITNYGYTF. Here is the DNA: TGCGCCAGCAGCACCCGGGGCATCACTAACTATGGCTACACCTTC.